The present T cell receptor (beta chain) was sequenced within a study of OX40 agonist ivuxolimab in advanced cancers. Across the study: Clinicians treated patients with ivuxolimab, an agonistic anti-OX40 (CD134) antibody.

For this clone: Its antigen remains unidentified.

The protocol was immunoSEQ multiplex PCR, while the TCRdb copy is restricted to in-frame clones and leaves out a portion. The table records tens of thousands of clones, about 86% of them present only once. V was cut by 4 bases and J by 2 bases, with 13 bases left in between. CDR1 is SGDLS and CDR2 is YYNGEE in the germline V gene. The CDR3 totals 14 residues. Study results and caveats: More expanded clones were found, on average, in CD8+ than in CD4+ T cells. At doses 0.1 to 3.0 mg/kg, CD4+ and CD8+ clones expanded.

The input for sequencing was CD4+ or CD8+ T cells sorted from blood, taken in a trial of the OX40 agonist ivuxolimab. This sequence joins TRBV9 and TRBJ2-7; possibly TRBD1 or TRBD2 for D (5 bases each). This TCR was recovered from an adult with an advanced solid tumor such as melanoma, head and neck, liver or kidney cancer. CDR3 coding DNA: TGTGCCAGCAGCCTCAGGGAGTCCGCCTACGAGCAGTACTTC. Protein: CASSLRESAYEQYF.